The 21 T cell receptor beta chains below were found in one sample sequenced in a study of CD8 T cells in ankylosing spondylitis. TCRdb used MiXCR to reprocess the 5' RACE reads, holding one entry per CDR3 protein. Of fewer than 550,000 distinct CDR3 sequences in the sample, under 5.5% were seen once. Study observations and caveats: Among TCR beta sequences, a motif of several highly homologous variants appeared characteristic of ankylosing spondylitis blood.

No antigen has been identified for these receptors. The sequenced sample was blood, either unsorted or a sorted T cell fraction (not recorded which). These receptors came from a male donor with ankylosing spondylitis.

This clonotype was observed many times. V usage is TRBV20-1 and J usage is TRBJ1-5, with 9 bases identical to TRBD1. This CDR3 spans 15 amino acids. CDR1 and CDR2 from the germline V gene are DFQATT and SNEGSKA (reference sequence). Germline trimming cut 6 bases from V and 4 bases from J; bases unmatched to any gene: 10. This CDR3 reads CSATSYRGLNQPQHF. The CDR3 DNA follows: TGCAGTGCAACATCATACAGGGGGCTGAATCAGCCCCAGCATTTT.

At least ten counts were recorded for this clonotype. The J gene is TRBJ1-2, the V gene TRBV28; no clear D. The CDR3 runs 14 residues. V shed 1 base and J shed 8 bases, with 14 bases lying between them. From germline, CDR1 is MDHEN and CDR2 SYDVKM. The CDR3 sequence: CASSLFTEEGGYTF. DNA for the CDR3: TGTGCCAGCAGTTTATTTACAGAGGAGGGAGGCTACACCTTC.

V and J are TRBV19 and TRBJ1-5; D is uncertain. Trimming removed 8 bases from V and 6 bases from J, with 17 bases in between. There are 14 residues in the CDR3. Germline V lookup: CDR1 LNHDA, CDR2 SQIVND (reference sequence). The CDR3 reads CASRKMLGFQPQHF. The CDR3 bases are TGTGCCAGTCGCAAAATGTTGGGATTTCAGCCCCAGCATTTT. Variable domain in full (rest from reference TRBV19 and TRBJ1-5): DGGITQSPKYLFRKEGQNVTLSCEQNLNHDAMYWYRQDPGQGLRLIYYSQIVNDFQKGDIAEGYSVSREKKESFPLTVTSAQKNPTAFYLCASRKMLGFQPQHFGDGTRLSIL.

This clonotype was observed at least ten times. This rearrangement joins TRBV4-2 to TRBJ1-1, with D possibly being TRBD1 (6 bases). This CDR3 comprises 14 residues. Per germline, CDR1 LGHNA and CDR2 YNFKEQ. V was clipped by 1 base and J by 13 bases, with 19 bases between them. Here the CDR3 reads CASSQGPAQGRVFF. For the CDR3, the DNA is TGTGCCAGCAGCCAAGGGCCCGCCCAGGGGAGGGTTTTCTTT.

This clonotype was found many times. The J gene is TRBJ1-2, the V gene TRBV20-1, with D possibly being TRBD1 (5 bases). The V and J ends lost 0 bases and 4 bases respectively, with 18 bases between them. The germline gives CDR1 DFQATT, CDR2 SNEGSKA (reference sequence). The length of the CDR3 is 16 residues. The CDR3 DNA follows: TGCAGTGCTAGAGATTGGGGGGGATCGCTCCTCTATGGCTACACCTTC. Translation: CSARDWGGSLLYGYTF.

Only a few counts were recorded for this clonotype. At one end, the junction sequence differs from germline, possibly due to a read error. The V gene is TRBV4-1, the J gene TRBJ1-2; D might be TRBD1 (5 bases). The germline V gene has CDR1 MGHRA and CDR2 YSYEKL. The CDR3 totals 12 residues. Here the CDR3 reads CASSQAWDHRIF. The CDR3 DNA reads as TGCGCCAGCAGCCAAGCCTGGGACCACCGAATCTTC.

The V call is TRBV10-3, the J call TRBJ1-1; D perhaps matches TRBD1 (5 bases). The CDR3 totals 15 residues. V shed 4 bases and J shed 0 bases, with 12 bases lying between them. CDR1 is ENHRY and CDR2 is SYGVKD in the germline V gene. The CDR3, as DNA: TGTGCCATCAGTGGGACAAGCTTCATGAACACTGAAGCTTTCTTT. Protein: CAISGTSFMNTEAFF.

This clonotype was detected ten times or more. The V gene is TRBV18, the J gene TRBJ2-3; D possibly corresponds to TRBD1 (5 bases). V was cut by 3 bases and J by 4 bases, with 8 bases left in between. Germline CDR1 KGHSH, CDR2 LQKENI. The length of the CDR3 is 13 residues. CDR3 sequence (DNA): TGTGCCAGCTCACCGCAGGGATCAGATACGCAGTATTTT. It yields the protein CASSPQGSDTQYF.

This clonotype has ten or more counts. The chain links TRBV2 to TRBJ2-7; a possible D gene is TRBD2 (5 bases). The CDR3 extends over 15 amino acids. The V gene lost 3 bases and the J gene lost 2 bases, with 14 bases spanning the gap. The germline V gene has CDR1 SNHLY and CDR2 FYNNEI. The CDR3 nucleotides read TGTGCCAGCAGTGACCACCGGGAAGCGGCCTACGAGCAGTACTTC. Its translation is CASSDHREAAYEQYF. Based on the CDR3 plus reference TRBV2 and TRBJ2-7, the full variable domain is EPEVTQTPSHQVTQMGQEVILRCVPISNHLYFYWYRQILGQKVEFLVSFYNNEISEKSEIFDDQFSVERPDGSNFTLKIRSTKLEDSAMYFCASSDHREAAYEQYFGPGTRLTVT.

There are many counts of this clonotype. This rearrangement joins TRBV12-3 or TRBV12-4 to TRBJ2-7; no clear D gene. Deletions cut 4 bases from V and 7 bases from J, with 14 bases between. The CDR3 is 13 residues long. CDR3 region: CASSSPDSSEQYF. CDR3 nucleotide sequence: TGTGCCAGCAGTTCCCCGGATTCCTCAGAGCAGTACTTC.

This chain joins TRBV7-2 and TRBJ2-2; weak D call: TRBD1 (6 bases). Germline values: CDR1 SGHTA, CDR2 FQGNSA. V was cut by 7 bases and J by 3 bases, with 18 bases left in between. The length of the CDR3 is 16 residues. CDR3 in DNA: TGTGCCAGCAAAGTCAGTCGGACAGTCCACACCGGGGAGCTGTTTTTT. This sequence encodes CASKVSRTVHTGELFF.

This clonotype was counted only a few times. For the CDR3, the DNA is TGTGCCAGCAGCCAGTTCAGGGAACAGCCCCAGCATTTT. Its protein is CASSQFREQPQHF. The chain joins TRBV16 to TRBJ1-5; TRBD1 is a possible D gene (5 bases). The V and J ends lost 3 bases and 7 bases respectively, with 10 bases between them. This CDR3 has 13 residues. The germline V gene encodes CDR1 KGHSY and CDR2 FQNENV.

CDR3 protein: CATSRDPRQGVDEQFF. The CDR3 region has the DNA TGTGCCACCAGCAGAGACCCCCGGCAGGGGGTGGATGAGCAGTTCTTC. This chain links TRBV15 with TRBJ2-1; TRBD1 agrees at 7 bases. The CDR3 covers 16 residues. Germline-derived CDR1 and CDR2 are LNHNV and YYDKDF (reference sequence). V shed 0 bases and J 8 bases; nucleotides not matched to a gene: 10.

The sample holds a few counts of this clonotype. The V call is TRBV5-1, the J call TRBJ2-5, with D perhaps assigned TRBD1 or TRBD2 (5 bases each). Deletions cut 4 bases from V and 0 bases from J, with 16 bases between. Per germline, CDR1 SGHRS and CDR2 YFSETQ. The CDR3 extends over 16 amino acids. The CDR3 loop reads CASSRRQRRYQETQYF. CDR3 nucleotide sequence: TGCGCCAGCAGCCGCCGACAGAGGAGGTACCAAGAGACCCAGTACTTC.

This clonotype was seen many times. V is TRBV28 and J is TRBJ1-1; D is perhaps TRBD1 (5 bases). Trimming removed 6 bases from V and 4 bases from J, with 15 bases in between. This CDR3 region has 14 residues. Germline lookup yields CDR1 MDHEN and CDR2 SYDVKM. The DNA for the CDR3 is TGTGCCAGCAGGACCCGGGGGGGTGGCACTGAAGCTTTCTTT. This sequence encodes CASRTRGGGTEAFF.

This clonotype was recorded at least ten times. V and J are TRBV20-1 and TRBJ2-2; 9 bases are a match to TRBD1. Germline V lookup: CDR1 DFQATT, CDR2 SNEGSKA (reference sequence). Unmatched junction bases numbered 10, after V lost 3 bases and J lost 5 bases. The CDR3 is made up of 16 amino acids. The chain's CDR3 is CSASAPGQGITGELFF. The CDR3 DNA sequence: TGCAGTGCTAGCGCTCCGGGACAGGGAATTACCGGGGAGCTGTTTTTT.

This clonotype was counted at least ten times. The chain uses TRBV5-1 and TRBJ2-1; TRBD2 matches at 8 bases. CDR3 length equals 12 residues. V gave up 7 bases and J gave up 6 bases; unmatched junction bases: 3. CDR1 SGHRS and CDR2 YFSETQ come from the germline V gene. The CDR3 protein is CASSRGGNEQFF. The CDR3 DNA sequence: TGCGCCAGCTCCCGGGGGGGCAATGAGCAGTTCTTC.

This clonotype was recorded at least ten times. V gene TRBV4-1 combines with J gene TRBJ2-1; 9 bases agree with TRBD2. V shed 2 bases, J shed 7 bases, and the junction held 9 bases outside the gene matches. Germline V gene lookup returns CDR1 MGHRA and CDR2 YSYEKL. The CDR3 covers 16 residues. The CDR3 here is CASSQIAGTSSNEQFF. The CDR3 DNA sequence: TGCGCCAGCAGCCAAATAGCCGGGACTAGCAGTAATGAGCAGTTCTTC.

This clonotype came up many times. V and J are TRBV4-1 and TRBJ2-1; 7 bases align to TRBD2. V was pared by 0 bases and J by 6 bases, with 11 bases of the junction left unmatched. The CDR3 consists of 17 residues. CDR1 is MGHRA, CDR2 YSYEKL, per germline. The CDR3, as DNA: TGCGCCAGCAGCCAAGAAGGTGGCGGGAGAACGAGCAATGAGCAGTTCTTC. Translated: CASSQEGGGRTSNEQFF.

This clonotype was observed many times. The chain is built from TRBV12-3 or TRBV12-4 and TRBJ1-6, with D possibly TRBD1 on 5 matching bases. The V and J ends lost 4 bases and 7 bases respectively, with 23 bases between them. The CDR3 runs to 18 residues. The CDR3 protein is CASSYAGTADPRNSPLHF. The CDR3 DNA reads TGTGCCAGCAGTTACGCCGGGACTGCTGACCCCAGGAATTCACCCCTCCACTTT.

This clonotype was counted many times. The J gene is TRBJ2-6, the V gene TRBV12-3 or TRBV12-4, with D possibly being TRBD1 (5 bases). The V end was cut by 3 bases, the J end by 2 bases, with 8 bases between. The CDR3 is made up of 15 amino acids. The CDR3 nucleotides read TGTGCCAGCAGTTTTTTACAGGCTGGGGCCAACGTCCTGACTTTC. Encoded protein: CASSFLQAGANVLTF.